The T cell receptor beta chain described here comes from a study of cytomegalovirus exposure and HLA in healthy donors. About the research overall: An earlier analysis identified under 130 million unique TCR beta sequences in 170 million or so T cells. Study findings and constraints: In a later analysis, TCR association rates varied by HLA locus: DRB1 most, HLA-C fewest.

Of note for this clone: Its specificity is not known.

Amplification used 60 Vbeta primers and 13 Jbeta primers. This table comes from immunoSEQ multiplex PCR, and its TCRdb copy is limited to in-frame clones, with some not included. The table includes under 150,000 clones, approximately 68% detected once. The CDR3 runs to 14 residues. In germline, CDR1 is LGHNA, CDR2 YSLEER. Deletions cut 4 bases from V and 1 base from J, with 10 bases between. Sequences were obtained from PBMCs. The clonotype originates from a man aged 55-75 years in good health and CMV-seronegative. V gene TRBV4-3 combines with J gene TRBJ1-1; tentative D call: TRBD1 (6 bases). This CDR3 is CASSPGTTNTEAFF. The CDR3 DNA reads as TGCGCCAGCAGCCCCGGGACAACGAACACTGAAGCTTTCTTT.